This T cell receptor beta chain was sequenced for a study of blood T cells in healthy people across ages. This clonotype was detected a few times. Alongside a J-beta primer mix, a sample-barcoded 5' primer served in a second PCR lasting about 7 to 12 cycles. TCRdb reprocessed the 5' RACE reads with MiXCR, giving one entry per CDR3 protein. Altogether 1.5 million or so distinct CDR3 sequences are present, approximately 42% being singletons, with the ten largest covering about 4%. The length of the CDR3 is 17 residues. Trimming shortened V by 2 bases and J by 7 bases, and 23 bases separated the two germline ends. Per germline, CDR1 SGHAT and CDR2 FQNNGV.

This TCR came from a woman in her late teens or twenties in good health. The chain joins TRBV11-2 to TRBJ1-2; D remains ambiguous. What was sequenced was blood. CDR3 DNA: TGTGCCAGCAGCTTATTTACCCGAGCGGATTTGCTTGGTGGCTACACCTTC. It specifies CASSLFTRADLLGGYTF.